The clone carrying this T cell receptor beta chain was observed many times. The sample originates from a study of CD8 T cells in ankylosing spondylitis. In TCRdb, the 5' RACE reads were re-called with MiXCR into one record per CDR3 protein. The sample shows roughly 250,000 distinct CDR3 sequences, around 9.2% of them seen only once. The trim removed 1 base at V and 4 bases at J, leaving 6 bases unmatched. Germline CDR1 reads DFQATT; CDR2 reads SNEGSKA (reference sequence). The CDR3 sequence is 16 residues long. The rearrangement joins TRBV20-1 to TRBJ2-3; 12 bases align to TRBD2. This receptor was taken from a male donor with ankylosing spondylitis or in good health (not recorded which). The material sequenced was blood, either unsorted or a sorted T cell fraction (not recorded which). Written as DNA, the CDR3 is TGCAGTGCTAGAGGGACGACTAGCGGGGGCTCAGATACGCAGTATTTT. Amino acids: CSARGTTSGGSDTQYF.